This T cell receptor (beta chain) was sequenced for a study of blood T cell repertoires in COVID-19. Study background: Samples taken during acute and convalescent COVID-19 were collected in the United States, Italy and Spain. From T cells, B-cell-depleted T cells, or PBMCs came the material, which was cDNA or gDNA.

CDR3 length equals 14 residues. The germline V gene has CDR1 SNHLY and CDR2 FYNNEI. With 11 bases removed from V and 5 bases from J, the gap between germline ends came to 18 bases. Clones were read by immunoSEQ multiplex PCR, and TCRdb kept only the in-frame ones, dropping some. The sample lists around 620,000 clones, about 87% occurring once. This clone was counted only a few times. The sample consisted of peripheral blood. This TCR was sampled from a woman aged 18 to 35 with acute or convalescent COVID-19. This chain joins TRBV2 and TRBJ1-4; D remains ambiguous. As DNA, the CDR3 is TGTGCCTCCGCGGCAGTCGGCTCAAATGAAAAACTGTTTTTT. Translation gives CASAAVGSNEKLFF.